Presented here are 14 T cell receptor beta chains from one specimen sequenced in a study of blood T cells in healthy people across ages (dated by TCRdb to about 2015). Libraries were built with 5' RACE. For sequencing, an Illumina HiSeq 2500 was employed. A second roughly 6 to 11 cycle PCR used a sample-barcoded 5' primer and a J-beta primer mix. Through fastp at Q25 and MiXCR, TCRdb rebuilt clones from the public reads, retaining in-frame beta chains. Each CDR3 protein appears once, grouped with its most common genes and DNA. For this sample the table gives 1.5 million to 1.8 million distinct CDR3 sequences, of which about 42% were detected only once. Less than 5% of the sample is in the top ten clones. Sequenced: blood. The receptors here all came from a woman aged 18-30 years in good health.

This sequence joins TRBV6-6 and TRBJ2-4, with D perhaps TRBD2 (5 bases). The CDR3 covers 14 residues. The ends were cut back, 5 bases at V and 2 bases at J, with 10 bases in the middle. Germline V lookup: CDR1 MNHNY, CDR2 SVGAGI (reference sequence). CDR3 DNA: TGTGCCAGCAGTGGGTCGGGAACCAAAAACATTCAGTACTTC. Translating gives CASSGSGTKNIQYF.

This clonotype was seen more than once but under ten times. Here the CDR3 DNA reads TGTGCCAGCAGTTTAGCTCAGCCTGGGACCTACAATGAGCAGTTCTTC. The encoded protein is CASSLAQPGTYNEQFF. The chain employs TRBV28 and TRBJ2-1; no reliable D call. Per germline, CDR1 MDHEN and CDR2 SYDVKM. This CDR3 contains 16 residues. V was cut by 2 bases and J by 2 bases, with 13 bases left in between.

CDR3 sequence: CASRAGGGVYGYTF. The CDR3 coding sequence is TGTGCCAGCAGGGCAGGGGGCGGAGTCTATGGCTACACCTTC. This chain links TRBV7-2 with TRBJ1-2; 8 bases align to TRBD1. Germline-derived CDR1 and CDR2 are SGHTA and FQGNSA. The V segment lost 6 bases and the J segment 4 bases; nucleotides outside the gene matches: 7. CDR3 size: 14 residues.

The rearrangement joins TRBV5-1 to TRBJ2-1; TRBD1 matches at 9 bases. With 4 bases clipped from V and 6 bases from J, the junction kept 2 bases outside the gene matches. Germline lookup yields CDR1 SGHRS and CDR2 YFSETQ. The CDR3 is 13 residues long. CDR3 sequence: CASSRTGANEQFF. The CDR3 DNA is TGCGCCAGCAGCAGGACAGGGGCCAATGAGCAGTTCTTC.

This chain connects TRBV19 to TRBJ2-7, with 9 positions matching TRBD1. The germline gives CDR1 LNHDA, CDR2 SQIVND (reference sequence). The ends lost 3 bases at V and 4 bases at J; junction bases unmatched: 7. The CDR3 is made up of 15 amino acids. The CDR3 protein is CASSIGTGGLYEQYF. The CDR3 DNA reads as TGTGCCAGTAGTATTGGCACAGGGGGCTTGTACGAGCAGTACTTC.

This clonotype has more than one count but fewer than ten. The chain is built from TRBV5-1 and TRBJ2-7; 7 bases fit TRBD2. This CDR3 has 14 residues. Looked up from germline, CDR1 is SGHRS and CDR2 is YFSETQ. V lost 0 bases and J lost 6; bases outside the gene matches: 6. The CDR3 nucleotides read TGCGCCAGCAGCTTGGGCGGGAGTTCGTCCGAGCAGTACTTC. Its translation: CASSLGGSSSEQYF. Variable domain in full (rest from reference TRBV5-1 and TRBJ2-7): KAGVTQTPRYLIKTRGQQVTLSCSPISGHRSVSWYQQTPGQGLQFLFEYFSETQRNKGNFPGRFSGRQFSNSRSEMNVSTLELGDSALYLCASSLGGSSSEQYFGPGTRLTVT.

The chain is built from TRBV5-1 and TRBJ1-6; D gene uncertain. Germline CDR1 SGHRS, CDR2 YFSETQ. Between the trimmed V and J ends, which lost 1 base and 9 bases, there was a span of 11 bases. The CDR3 runs to 14 residues. The CDR3 here is CASSLTGLTSPLHF. DNA for the CDR3: TGCGCCAGCAGCTTGACGGGCCTAACTTCACCCCTCCACTTT.

The rearrangement uses TRBV20-1 and TRBJ2-3; 8 bases agree with TRBD2. The CDR3 loop spans 14 amino acids. V shed 6 bases and J 3 bases; nucleotides not matched to a gene: 8. CDR1 is DFQATT and CDR2 is SNEGSKA in the germline V gene (reference sequence). The CDR3 coding sequence is TGCAGTGCGGGGGTAGCGGGGATAACAGATACGCAGTATTTT. Translating gives CSAGVAGITDTQYF.

The genes are TRBV20-1 and TRBJ2-1, with TRBD2 matching 8 bases. In germline, CDR1 is DFQATT, CDR2 SNEGSKA (reference sequence). The CDR3 contains 15 residues. V lost 1 base to trimming and J lost 0 bases; unmatched junction nucleotides: 2. CDR3 protein: CSARVLAASYNEQFF. In nucleotides, the CDR3 is TGCAGTGCTAGAGTACTAGCGGCCTCCTACAATGAGCAGTTCTTC.

The chain uses TRBV5-1 and TRBJ2-2; TRBD2 agrees at 7 bases. V gave up 1 base and J gave up 7 bases; unmatched junction bases: 7. There are 15 residues in the CDR3. Germline V gene lookup returns CDR1 SGHRS and CDR2 YFSETQ. DNA of the CDR3: TGCGCCAGCAGCTTGCGCGGGAGTTTTGTCGGGGAGCTGTTTTTT. The encoded protein is CASSLRGSFVGELFF.

The CDR3 nucleotides are TGCAGCGGTGTGCGGTCCTACGAGCAGTACTTC. This encodes CSGVRSYEQYF. J is TRBJ2-7 and V is TRBV29-1; D remains unclear. V was cut by 7 bases and J by 1 base, with 8 bases left in between. Germline values: CDR1 SQVTM, CDR2 ANQGSEA. This CDR3 is built from 11 residues.

The J gene is TRBJ2-2, the V gene TRBV4-3; 7 bases are shared with TRBD2. The germline V gene has CDR1 LGHNA and CDR2 YSLEER. Trimming removed 0 bases from V and 9 bases from J; junction bases left unmatched: 10. CDR3 size: 16 residues. CDR3 in amino acids: CASSQDRGLRVRELFF. For the CDR3, the DNA is TGCGCCAGCAGCCAAGATCGGGGACTACGTGTAAGGGAGCTGTTTTTT.

The CDR3 nucleotides read TGTGCCAGCAGGATGACTAGCGGGAGTTACGAGCAGTACTTC. Protein sequence: CASRMTSGSYEQYF. The chain employs TRBV7-9 and TRBJ2-7; TRBD2 matches at 12 bases. The V and J ends lost 6 bases and 4 bases, in that order; junction bases with no gene match: 4. The CDR3 has 14 residues. CDR1 and CDR2 from the germline V gene are SEHNR and FQNEAQ (reference sequence).

The chain links TRBV7-2 to TRBJ2-5; possible D gene TRBD2, 6 bases. Looked up from germline, CDR1 is SGHTA and CDR2 is FQGNSA. The ends were cut back, 2 bases at V and 11 bases at J, with 21 bases in the middle. The CDR3 loop spans 15 amino acids. The CDR3 loop reads CASSLILGAGNEQYF. The DNA of the CDR3 is TGTGCCAGCAGCTTAATACTAGGGGCGGGAAATGAGCAGTACTTC.